The 13 T cell receptor beta chains reported below all come from one sample, sequenced in a study of T cell responses to AZD1222 COVID-19 vaccine. Measured with immunoSEQ multiplex PCR; TCRdb has only the in-frame clones, and not every one. Altogether roughly 120,000 clones are present, 92% being singletons, with the ten largest covering 7.9%. The sequenced sample was peripheral blood, obtained 28 days after the second AZD1222 dose. Every receptor here comes from an adult who received the AZD1222 COVID-19 vaccine.

J is TRBJ1-1 and V is TRBV28; D may be TRBD1 (6 bases). Germline V gene data show CDR1 as MDHEN and CDR2 as SYDVKM. CDR3 length equals 13 residues. This CDR3 is CATSWGGGTEAFF. CDR3 in DNA: TGTGCGACCTCCTGGGGGGGCGGCACTGAAGCTTTCTTT. The entire variable domain, with the rest obtained from reference TRBV28 and TRBJ1-1, is as follows: DVKVTQSSRYLVKRTGEKVFLECVQDMDHENMFWYRQDPGLGLRLIYFSYDVKMKEKGDIPEGYSVSREKKERFSLILESASTNQTSMYLCATSWGGGTEAFFGQGTRLTVV.

CDR3 nucleotide sequence: TGTGCCAGCAGCCGGGACAGTTACGACCAGCCCCAGCATTTT. Protein sequence: CASSRDSYDQPQHF. This chain links TRBV7-9 with TRBJ1-5; 7 bases fit TRBD1. In germline, CDR1 is SEHNR, CDR2 FQNEAQ (reference sequence). This CDR3 has 14 amino acids. Trimming cost V 5 bases and J 7 bases; bases outside gene matches: 8. Using reference TRBV7-9 and TRBJ1-5 for the parts outside the CDR3, the full variable domain is DTGVSQNPRHKITKRGQNVTFRCDPISEHNRLYWYRQTLGQGPEFLTYFQNEAQLEKSRLLSDRFSAERPKGSFSTLEIQRTEQGDSAMYLCASSRDSYDQPQHFGDGTRLSIL.

The table lists this clone with a few counts. This rearrangement joins TRBV6-6 to TRBJ1-6; D possibly corresponds to TRBD1 (6 bases). Germline V gene sequence: CDR1 MNHNY, CDR2 SVGAGI (reference sequence). The CDR3 totals 14 residues. V was clipped by 6 bases and J by 6 bases, with 12 bases between them. DNA of the CDR3: TGTGCCAGCAGCTGGGACACCCGTAATTCACCCCTCCACTTT. Translating gives CASSWDTRNSPLHF.

The CDR3 is CASSYGQLNTEAFF. For the CDR3, the DNA is TGTGCCAGCAGTTACGGACAGTTGAACACTGAAGCTTTCTTT. The V gene is TRBV28, the J gene TRBJ1-1; tentative D call: TRBD1 (6 bases). This CDR3 region has 14 residues. From germline, CDR1 is MDHEN and CDR2 SYDVKM. Trimming pared 4 bases from V and 0 bases from J, leaving 9 bases between.

CDR3 loop: CASCEGQWKETQYF. Here the CDR3 DNA reads TGTGCCAGCTGTGAGGGGCAATGGAAAGAGACCCAGTACTTC. The chain uses TRBV11-2 and TRBJ2-5; D may match TRBD1 or TRBD2 (5 bases each). The CDR3 is 14 amino acids. Germline CDR1 is SGHAT and CDR2 is FQNNGV. Trimming took off 8 bases at V and 3 bases at J, with 16 bases between the two ends.

The chain combines TRBV4-1 with TRBJ2-1; 11 positions agree with TRBD2. The CDR3 has 19 amino acids. V was pared by 1 base and J by 3 bases, with 11 bases of the junction left unmatched. Per the germline V gene, CDR1 is MGHRA and CDR2 is YSYEKL. In DNA form, the CDR3 reads TGCGCCAGCAGCCAAGTGAGAGGCGTAGCGGGAGGGGACTACAATGAGCAGTTCTTC. Translated: CASSQVRGVAGGDYNEQFF.

This rearrangement joins TRBV18 to TRBJ1-1; 8 nucleotides line up with TRBD1. Germline V gene sequence: CDR1 KGHSH, CDR2 LQKENI. The CDR3 extends over 18 amino acids. V trimming: 5 bases; J trimming: 0 bases; junction bases outside the gene matches: 14. CDR3 DNA sequence: TGTGCCAGCTCAAAAGGCCCCGGGACAGGTGTTATGAACACTGAAGCTTTCTTT. Amino acid sequence: CASSKGPGTGVMNTEAFF.

This sequence joins TRBV2 and TRBJ1-4; possibly TRBD1 for D (6 bases). Trimming left V 0 bases short and J 8 bases short, with 13 bases between. This CDR3 contains 15 residues. Germline CDR1 and CDR2: SNHLY and FYNNEI. CDR3 region: CASSEALQGWEKLFF. The CDR3 nucleotides are TGTGCCAGCAGTGAAGCGCTGCAGGGGTGGGAAAAACTGTTTTTT.

The V call is TRBV24-1, the J call TRBJ2-1; a weak D match, TRBD1 (6 bases). This CDR3 contains 14 residues. V gave up 9 bases and J gave up 7 bases, with 18 bases separating them. From germline, CDR1 is KGHDR and CDR2 SFDVKD. The CDR3 sequence: CATRGRGIRNEQFF. In nucleotides, the CDR3 is TGTGCCACCCGGGGCAGGGGTATCCGGAATGAGCAGTTCTTC.

This clone was counted between two and nine times. The V and J genes are TRBV2 and TRBJ1-2; D ambiguous. Germline V gives CDR1 SNHLY, CDR2 FYNNEI. CDR3 length: 17 amino acids. V lost 0 bases and J lost 4, with 18 bases in between. The chain's CDR3 is CASSEALLGRSGYGYTF. The DNA for the CDR3 is TGTGCCAGCAGTGAAGCGCTTCTCGGAAGGAGCGGCTATGGCTACACCTTC.

V and J are TRBV15 and TRBJ2-7; 10 bases align to TRBD1. Germline CDR1 reads LNHNV; CDR2 reads YYDKDF (reference sequence). The CDR3 spans 15 residues. V lost 0 bases to trimming and J lost 3 bases; unmatched junction nucleotides: 2. In DNA form, the CDR3 reads TGTGCCACCAGCAGAGATCGGGACAGGGGCTACGAGCAGTACTTC. Its protein is CATSRDRDRGYEQYF.

The rearrangement links TRBV7-2 to TRBJ1-2; D remains unclear. Trimming left V 1 base short and J 0 bases short, with 6 bases between. This CDR3 is 14 amino acids long. Germline-derived CDR1 and CDR2 are SGHTA and FQGNSA. Written as DNA, the CDR3 is TGTGCCAGCAGCTTAGGGTCAGCTAACTATGGCTACACCTTC. As protein: CASSLGSANYGYTF.

This CDR3 reads CATRDSYNYLDGYTF. For the CDR3, the DNA is TGTGCCACCCGGGACTCTTATAACTATCTCGATGGCTACACCTTC. V and J are TRBV25-1 and TRBJ1-2, with D possibly TRBD1 on 5 matching bases. Germline V gene lookup returns CDR1 MGHDK and CDR2 SYGVNS. The ends were cut back, 10 bases at V and 6 bases at J, with 24 bases in the middle. This CDR3 is built from 15 residues.